This TCR beta chain was sequenced during a study of T cell responses to AZD1222 COVID-19 vaccine. Study at large: Some second doses came at about 4 weeks and others at about 12 weeks; these were pooled.

Clones were read by immunoSEQ multiplex PCR, and TCRdb kept only the in-frame ones, dropping some. Here the sample spans 160,000 or so clones, around 93% being singletons. This CDR3 has 15 amino acids. In germline, CDR1 is LNHNV, CDR2 YYDKDF (reference sequence). Trimming took 2 bases from V and 2 from J, leaving 10 bases between them. In the case of this clone: The target antigen is unknown.

Findings of the study overall: AZD1222 recipients seropositive at baseline numbered only five or six. Recipients of two AZD1222 doses showed rising Spike-specific TCR breadth and depth. Regions left unmutated in variants are reportedly the target of nearly half of spike-specific TCRs.

The sequence came from an adult in good health. This chain joins TRBV15 and TRBJ1-3; possible D gene TRBD1, 6 bases. The material sequenced was peripheral blood, taken on day 0 of AZD1222 vaccination. CDR3: CATSRKGGAGNTIYF. The CDR3 DNA sequence: TGTGCCACCAGCAGAAAGGGGGGAGCTGGAAACACCATATATTTT.